These T cell receptor beta chains were read from a single sample in a study of OX40 agonist ivuxolimab in advanced cancers. The repertoire was sequenced with immunoSEQ multiplex PCR; TCRdb's copy has only in-frame clones and lacks some. The table lists about 33,000 clones, roughly 87% of them singletons. Source: CD4+ or CD8+ T cells sorted from blood, taken in a trial of the OX40 agonist ivuxolimab. These receptors were taken from an adult with an advanced solid tumor such as melanoma, head and neck, liver or kidney cancer. Each CDR3 is given with its conserved first and last residue. D genes are given only for firm matches. The size of a clone is reported for some rows only, either as once, few or many, or as a class for expanded clones.

J gene	V gene	clone size	D gene	CDR3 protein	CDR3 DNA
TRBJ1-1	TRBV6-1	-	-	CASRGIGGFEAFF	TGTGCCAGCAGGGGGATCGGGGGCTTTGAAGCTTTCTTT
TRBJ2-2	TRBV5-1	-	-	CASSWDTGELFF	TGCGCCAGCAGCTGGGACACCGGGGAGCTGTTTTTT
TRBJ2-1	TRBV6-1	-	TRBD2	CAGTSGGLTYNEQFF	TGTGCCGGAACTAGCGGGGGACTAACCTACAATGAGCAGTTCTTC
TRBJ2-7	TRBV19	-	-	CASSTGPYEQYF	TGTGCCAGTAGTACGGGACCCTACGAGCAGTACTTC
TRBJ2-7	TRBV11-2	-	-	CASSLVPTSSYEQYF	TGTGCCAGCAGCTTAGTCCCTACTAGCTCCTACGAGCAGTACTTC
TRBJ2-1	TRBV29-1	-	TRBD2	CSVGDGTSVNEQFF	TGCAGCGTTGGGGATGGGACTAGCGTTAATGAGCAGTTCTTC
TRBJ2-7	TRBV4-2	-	-	CASSHGGTGYEQYF	TGTGCCAGCAGCCACGGCGGGACCGGCTACGAGCAGTACTTC
TRBJ2-2	TRBV4-2	few	-	CASSQVSTGELFF	TGTGCCAGCAGCCAAGTGTCTACCGGGGAGCTGTTTTTT
TRBJ1-2	TRBV6-6	-	TRBD1	CASSYQGAPAYGYTF	TGTGCCAGCAGTTACCAGGGGGCGCCGGCCTATGGCTACACCTTC
TRBJ2-3	TRBV19	once	-	CASSIGRSLTDTQYF	TGTGCCAGTAGTATAGGGAGGAGCCTCACAGATACGCAGTATTTT
TRBJ1-1	TRBV27	few	-	CASRRLGAEAFF	TGTGCCAGCAGACGTCTGGGGGCTGAAGCTTTCTTT
TRBJ2-7	TRBV7-8	-	-	CASSPAGTQYEQYF	TGTGCCAGCAGCCCGGCCGGGACACAGTACGAGCAGTACTTC
TRBJ1-1	TRBV19	once	-	CASSMRAPEAFF	TGTGCCAGTAGTATGAGGGCGCCTGAAGCTTTCTTT
TRBJ2-5	TRBV9	-	-	CASSVGDWGAQETQYF	TGTGCCAGCAGCGTCGGTGACTGGGGAGCTCAAGAGACCCAGTACTTC
TRBJ2-1	TRBV9	-	-	CASSVGLGLFNEQFF	TGTGCCAGCAGCGTAGGTTTGGGACTTTTCAATGAGCAGTTCTTC
TRBJ2-5	TRBV7-2	-	-	CASSLIPSVGETQYF	TGTGCCAGCAGCTTAATCCCTAGCGTGGGGGAGACCCAGTACTTC
TRBJ2-7	TRBV4-1	-	-	CASSQGGGSYEQYF	TGCGCCAGCAGCCAAGGGGGAGGTTCCTACGAGCAGTACTTC
TRBJ2-7	TRBV4-1	-	TRBD2	CASSRTPGTGGLYEQYF	TGCGCCAGCAGCCGTACTCCCGGGACGGGAGGACTCTACGAGCAGTACTTC
TRBJ2-7	TRBV5-5	few	-	CASSLAGRSSYEQYF	TGTGCCAGCAGCTTGGCCGGACGGAGCTCCTACGAGCAGTACTTC
TRBJ2-3	TRBV5-4	-	-	CASSSAIPDTQYF	TGTGCCAGCAGCTCCGCCATCCCAGATACGCAGTATTTT
TRBJ2-1	TRBV9	-	-	CASSVGGATGDYNEQFF	TGTGCCAGCAGCGTAGGAGGCGCCACCGGGGACTACAATGAGCAGTTCTTC
TRBJ2-7	TRBV5-6	-	TRBD2	CASSFGTSDYEQYF	TGTGCCAGCAGCTTTGGGACTAGCGACTACGAGCAGTACTTC
TRBJ2-3	TRBV6-4	-	TRBD2	CASSSGTSETDTQYF	TGTGCCAGCAGTTCCGGGACTAGCGAAACAGATACGCAGTATTTT
TRBJ2-2	TRBV7-7	-	TRBD2	CASSLYAGGPSGELFF	TGTGCTAGCAGTTTGTATGCGGGAGGGCCCTCCGGGGAGCTGTTTTTT
TRBJ2-7	TRBV7-6	once	-	CASSLASSDEQYF	TGTGCCAGCAGCTTAGCCTCGTCGGACGAGCAGTACTTC
TRBJ1-5	TRBV15	-	-	CATSPRGINQPQHF	TGTGCCACCAGCCCAAGGGGGATCAATCAGCCCCAGCATTTT
TRBJ2-7	TRBV9	-	-	CASSPRQGSYEQYF	TGTGCCAGCAGCCCCCGCCAGGGCTCCTACGAGCAGTACTTC
TRBJ2-7	TRBV6-5	-	-	CASGDPYTSYEQYF	TGTGCCAGCGGGGATCCATACACCTCCTACGAGCAGTACTTC
TRBJ1-2	TRBV19	once	TRBD1	CASSAQGAVYGYTF	TGTGCCAGTAGTGCACAGGGGGCGGTCTATGGCTACACCTTC
TRBJ1-1	TRBV16	-	-	CASSPLGLGPEAFF	TGTGCCAGCAGCCCCTTGGGCCTGGGGCCTGAAGCTTTCTTT
TRBJ2-5	TRBV27	-	TRBD1	CASSGTGPETQYF	TGTGCCAGCTCAGGGACAGGGCCCGAGACCCAGTACTTC
TRBJ2-5	TRBV4-1	-	TRBD2	CASSQDRVSGGAETQYF	TGCGCCAGCAGCCAAGATCGGGTCAGCGGGGGGGCAGAGACCCAGTACTTC
TRBJ1-2	TRBV10-3	-	TRBD1	CAISSTDRGYGYTF	TGTGCCATCAGTTCTACGGACAGGGGGTATGGCTACACCTTC
TRBJ1-3	TRBV11-2	-	TRBD1	CASSFTGASGNTIYF	TGTGCCAGCAGCTTCACAGGGGCCTCTGGAAACACCATATATTTT
TRBJ2-7	TRBV19	-	TRBD1	CASSPGTGAYEQYF	TGTGCCAGTAGCCCCGGGACAGGGGCCTACGAGCAGTACTTC
TRBJ2-2	TRBV7-9	-	TRBD1	CASSLLPGQGVTGELFF	TGTGCCAGCAGCTTACTCCCGGGACAGGGGGTCACCGGGGAGCTGTTTTTT
TRBJ1-2	TRBV6-5	-	-	CASSYSDKANYGYTF	TGTGCCAGCAGTTACTCGGACAAAGCTAACTATGGCTACACCTTC
TRBJ2-7	TRBV14	-	TRBD2	CASNTAGGRNEQYF	TGTGCCAGCAACACCGCGGGGGGCAGGAACGAGCAGTACTTC
TRBJ2-7	TRBV10-3	-	-	CAISDLNYEQYF	TGTGCCATCAGTGATCTGAACTACGAGCAGTACTTC
TRBJ2-7	TRBV6-1	once	-	CASSVYRGGTYEQYF	TGTGCCAGCAGTGTCTACAGGGGGGGTACGTACGAGCAGTACTTC
TRBJ2-1	TRBV2	-	-	CASSEGFGAVRFF	TGTGCCAGCAGTGAAGGCTTCGGGGCCGTTCGGTTCTTC